This TCR beta chain was identified in a study of cytomegalovirus exposure and HLA in healthy donors (dated by TCRdb to the late 2010s). About the study as a whole: An earlier analysis of fewer than 750 of the donors reported under 300 Gb of sequence data and 90 million to 120 million unique TCR beta sequences obtained from around 190 million T cells. The study combined high-throughput TCR immunosequencing, statistical association of individual TCRs with disease status, and machine learning to predict cytomegalovirus infection status. In addition to the first cohort of 500 to 850 subjects, a separate validation cohort of 100 to 150 different subjects was used. A later genetic analysis used genome-wide SNP genotypes for about 55% of the 666 donors, treating that subset as a discovery cohort. The later analysis used no new phenotypic data to find candidate immune exposures, relying instead on TCR beta sequences and their occurrence across donors. Typing coverage differed by locus: A, B, C, DRB1 and DQB1 were typed in roughly 620-630 donors, DQA1 in 522, DPA1 in 600 to 610, and DPB1 in roughly 450. Using immunosequencing, the study profiled T cell repertoires from around 670 subjects and related those repertoires to cytomegalovirus serostatus. Across roughly 420 genotyped donors of the cohort, an average of about 250,000 unique TCR beta nucleotide sequences per donor were sequenced, and 15% to 20% of those sequences were non-productive. All discovery cohort repertoires had been generated on a single sequencing platform. Both class I and class II loci were covered by HLA typing, at four-digit resolution. In an earlier analysis of 500 to 650 of the donors, high-throughput TCR beta sequencing was used to judge whether each TCR beta V gene segment behaved as functional or pseudogenic. The study aimed to test whether cataloging public T cell receptors could reveal signatures of past pathogen exposure. Roughly 300 gigabases of sequencing data and 70 million to 85 million unique TCR sequences were included in an early release covering 500 to 750 HLA-typed donors. To study patterns of TCR occurrence, a later analysis re-analyzed previously published TCR beta repertoires from under 750 donors and added high-resolution HLA genotyping. Among the roughly 380 genotyped donors, 75% to 90% belonged to the genetic ancestry cluster associated with self-reported Caucasian donors. About five DR-DQ haplotypes were handled as single units for association and clustering, since linkage in the cohort was strong. Donor age, sex, ethnicity and CMV serostatus were compiled together with the repertoire data. What the authors observed across the whole study: A further reported finding was that TCR beta sequences accurately predicted the HLA-A and HLA-B alleles for most subjects in the first cohort. A later analysis found that HLA-associated TCR beta chains were more clonally expanded and had lower generation probabilities than equally common non-associated chains. According to a later analysis, most CMV-associated TCR beta chains appeared to be HLA-restricted, and the HLA associations seemed to be driven largely by CMV exposure. Sequencing depth was assumed to be roughly uniform across donors in the presence/absence analyses, though that assumption may not hold. A later genetic analysis reported fewer N-insertions in productive TCRs among donors in an Asian-associated ancestry cluster than the approximately 700-donor mean. In an earlier analysis of 587 of the donors, most TCR beta V segments appeared in productive rearrangements about 87% or about 30% of the time, broadly matching IMGT annotations. When HLA alleles, especially DR and DQ, strongly co-occurred, TCR associations were difficult to assign to individual alleles. A cluster of highly shared sequence variants was judged likely to represent a technical artifact of the sequencing pipeline. It was suggested by the authors that the approach could potentially be generalized to other disease states and immunological phenotypes. Because the 87-base-pair reads could not distinguish some IMGT-functional V segments, including TRBV6-2 and TRBV6-3, those segments were excluded. Because HLA typing was unavailable for some donors at each locus, only the typed subset was used in association tests. In vitro tests confirmed that three of the cytomegalovirus-associated TCR beta chains recognize cytomegalovirus antigens. The classifier was reported to diagnose cytomegalovirus status with high specificity and sensitivity in both the original and validation cohorts. According to a later analysis, TCR association rates differed among HLA loci, with DRB1 alleles showing the most associated TCRs and HLA-C alleles showing the fewest. Because counts were too low, 15 to 20 rarely observed V segments, including chromosome 9 orphons, were excluded from the earlier analysis of 587 of the donors. Across donors, most TCR sequences were observed very rarely, whereas some public TCRs were present in many individuals. A later analysis associated 15,000 to 20,000 TCR beta sequences with specific HLA alleles at a false discovery rate of 0.05. The study listed 164 TCR beta chains as associated with cytomegalovirus. The only immune exposure information available for the cohort was CMV serostatus. This cohort had only TCR beta chains sequenced, and the lack of alpha or paired-chain data limited which features could be detected. In a later analysis, several top co-occurrence clusters were reported to appear linked to parvovirus B19, influenza, CMV and Epstein-Barr virus. A later genetic analysis associated a missense DCLRE1C variant with V-gene and J-gene trimming of TCR beta chains, and an independent cohort replicated the association. Correlated functional status among segregating V segments might reflect linkage disequilibrium, but an unknown experimental factor could not be ruled out.

The cohort was made up of approximately 670 healthy bone marrow donors. At the time of sampling, all cohort members were nominally healthy, though unrecorded immune exposures were likely present. The donor tested CMV seronegative, placing the donor among the 350 or so seronegative members of the cohort. A peripheral blood sample was provided by each donor, and peripheral blood mononuclear cells were used for TCR beta sequencing. Genomic DNA extraction from the blood cell samples was performed with the Qiagen DNeasy Blood Extraction Kit. Reading the germline V gene gives CDR1 KGHSH and CDR2 LQKENI. Unmatched junction bases come to 17, with V trimmed by 4 bases and J by 6 bases. The CDR3 runs 20 amino acids, cysteine and phenylalanine included. This entry keeps only the CDR3 DNA: 60 bases, framed from base 1. On this clone itself: Its antigen remains unidentified. Base-call qualities are not available, and no considerably larger clone is one nucleotide away.

Library preparation was by the immunoSEQ multiplex PCR assay. A mixture of 60 forward primers for TCR Vbeta segments and 13 reverse primers for TCR Jbeta segments was used in the multiplex PCR. A multiplex PCR assay on genomic DNA amplified the CDR3 region of rearranged TCR beta genes. The Illumina HiSeq System was used to sequence the amplified TCR beta libraries as 87-base-pair reads. The original pipeline was this. A later analysis counted tens of millions of unique TCR beta chains across the 700 or so repertoires, and roughly 9.9 million of these chains were shared by at least two donors. Raw reads were error-corrected and collapsed into unique sequences with a nearest-neighbor algorithm that merged closely related sequences to remove PCR and sequencing errors. V, D and J gene segments were assigned by aligning CDR3 sequences to IMGT reference sequences. For a sequence to be retained, a match of at least six nucleotides was required to both a V gene segment and a J gene segment. Rearrangements were classified as productive when the CDR3 lacked stop codons and remained in frame with V and J, and all other rearrangements were classified as non-productive. Following IMGT convention, CDR3 was defined as the stretch from the second conserved V-encoded cysteine up to the conserved J-encoded phenylalanine. The earlier analysis of some 580 of the donors excluded any sequence lacking an unambiguous match to a single V gene segment. In an earlier analysis of almost 600 of the donors, a V segment was called functional when productive rearrangements were above 56.7%, and segregating when the standard deviation between donors exceeded 5%. A statistical classification framework was built to diagnose cytomegalovirus status from the catalog of TCR beta chain sequences. V and J gene assignment, in a later analysis, came from comparing TCR nucleotide sequences with IMGT/GENE-DB human TR gene sequences. In a later analysis, CDR3 sequences and most-parsimonious VDJ recombination scenarios were assigned using the TCRdist pipeline. In a later analysis, each TCR beta chain was defined by its CDR3 amino acid sequence together with its V-gene family, and reads lacking a unique V-gene family were excluded. A later analysis removed nearly 600 highly shared, low-generation-probability nucleotide sequences to deal with suspected cross-contamination and a sequencing artifact. In a later analysis, a clonal expansion index for each public chain was calculated from normalized within-repertoire ranks of inferred template counts. In a later analysis, generation probabilities were computed using a VDJ recombination model fitted to out-of-frame rearrangements, and the results were checked against IGoR. In a later analysis, hypergeometric tests were used to score TCR-TCR, TCR-HLA and TCR-CMV co-occurrence, with a repertoire-size bias correction applied to TCR pairs. In a later analysis, false discovery rates were estimated by permuting HLA or CMV assignments 20 times. In a later analysis, co-occurring TCRs were grouped using DBSCAN, and TCRdist sequence similarity was added for clustering within HLA-allele-positive subsets. For co-occurrence clustering, repertoires with fewer than 30,000 or more than 120,000 public chains were excluded, along with five repertoires with anomalous nucleotide sharing. Drawn from immuneACCESS, this table holds only the in-frame rearrangements with V and J called that TCRdb kept. Clones are partly lost; checked studies trace under half to an unresolved V gene and leave the rest unexplained. The DNA gave D and trimming, while V, J and clone size come from that table. Recorded for this sample are about 150,000 clones; over 60% of them occurred a single time. The biggest ten clones account for about 0.62% of the sample.

Recombination linked TRBV18 to TRBJ2-1; TRBD2 lines up with 14 middle nucleotides. Sequences were obtained from PBMCs. This clonotype originated in a male donor in good health and CMV-seronegative. The CDR3 protein is CASSRIPGTSGRSGPNEQFF. The nucleotides are TGTGCCAGCTCACGTATCCCCGGGACTAGCGGGAGATCCGGCCCCAATGAGCAGTTCTTC.